The 21 T cell receptor beta chains presented below share a single source sample, sequenced in a study of CD8+ T cells in alopecia areata. Extraction of RNA preceded its reverse transcription into cDNA, which served as the sequencing template. Assay: immunoSEQ multiplex PCR; the TCRdb copy retains only in-frame clones and omits some. The sample has approximately 31,000 clones; about 80% are singletons. The sample was NKG2D-low CD8+ T cells sorted from blood. Every receptor here comes from a human donor with alopecia areata.

This clone was seen once. Sequence at one end of the junction differs from germline and may be a read error. V usage is TRBV15 and J usage is TRBJ2-5; D is tentatively TRBD1 or TRBD2 (5 bases each). The length of the CDR3 is 12 residues. The germline CDR1 and CDR2 sequences are LNHNV and YYDKDF (reference sequence). The CDR3 protein is CATSRDTGTLDF. DNA for the CDR3: TGTGCCACCAGCAGAGATACCGGGACCCTAGACTTC.

The genes are TRBV4-1 and TRBJ2-7; 13 bases match TRBD2. With 4 bases clipped from V and 6 bases from J, the junction kept 6 bases outside the gene matches. The CDR3 totals 15 residues. CDR1 is MGHRA, CDR2 YSYEKL, per germline. The CDR3 region is CASSPRTSGRGEQYF. In DNA, the CDR3 is TGCGCCAGCAGCCCGAGGACTAGCGGGAGAGGCGAGCAGTACTTC.

This clone was detected once. The chain recombines TRBV14 with TRBJ1-1; D gene unclear. V shed 1 base and J shed 5 bases, with 8 bases lying between them. The CDR3 loop spans 13 amino acids. Germline loops: CDR1 SGHDN, CDR2 FVKESK. The CDR3 region is CASSQVLGTEAFF. The CDR3 region has the DNA TGTGCCAGCAGCCAAGTACTGGGGACTGAAGCTTTCTTT.

CDR3 in amino acids: CASSPSGHEQYF. The CDR3 DNA is TGTGCCAGCAGCCCTAGCGGACACGAGCAGTACTTC. The chain carries TRBV7-6 and TRBJ2-7, with 7 bases matching TRBD2. V lost 5 bases, J lost 5 bases, and 3 bases stayed unmatched. This CDR3 comprises 12 residues. Germline CDR1 and CDR2: SGHVS and FNYEAQ.

This sequence joins TRBV7-3 and TRBJ2-5; the D gene is possibly TRBD2 (6 bases). The CDR3 is 14 residues long. Trimming stripped 2 bases from V and 1 base from J, with 8 bases between. Germline CDR1 SGHTA, CDR2 FQGTGA. Here the CDR3 DNA reads TGTGCCAGCAGCTTACTGGGGGGCCAAGAGACCCAGTACTTC. Protein: CASSLLGGQETQYF.

The genes are TRBV13 and TRBJ2-3, with D unclear. V was clipped by 3 bases and J by 6 bases, with 7 bases between them. Germline loops: CDR1 PRHDT, CDR2 FYEKMQ (reference sequence). This CDR3 is 12 amino acids long. The CDR3 sequence: CASSFPSDTQYF. For the CDR3, the DNA is TGTGCCAGCAGCTTCCCATCGGATACGCAGTATTTT.

This chain links TRBV28 with TRBJ2-5; 8 nucleotides match TRBD2. The J segment lost 2 bases and the V segment lost 5 bases, leaving 4 bases of the junction unmatched. CDR3 size: 14 residues. From germline, CDR1 is MDHEN and CDR2 SYDVKM. The CDR3 coding sequence is TGTGCCAGCAGTCAACTAGCGGTTCAAGAGACCCAGTACTTC. Residues: CASSQLAVQETQYF.

This chain uses TRBV4-3 with TRBJ2-1; maybe TRBD1 (5 bases). This CDR3 comprises 16 residues. Deletions cut 4 bases from V and 7 bases from J, with 20 bases between. CDR1 is LGHNA, CDR2 YSLEER, per germline. CDR3 DNA: TGCGCCAGCAGCCCAAGTATCGCAGGGCTAGGGAATGAGCAGTTCTTC. Residues: CASSPSIAGLGNEQFF.

J is TRBJ2-1 and V is TRBV4-3; TRBD2 matches 10 bases. Germline lookup yields CDR1 LGHNA and CDR2 YSLEER. CDR3 length equals 16 residues. J lost 4 bases, V lost 0 bases, and 3 bases had no gene match. The CDR3 nucleotides read TGCGCCAGCAGCCAAGACGTTAGCGGGGGGTACAATGAGCAGTTCTTC. The encoded protein is CASSQDVSGGYNEQFF.

The chain has TRBV14 and TRBJ1-5, with D unclear. Germline lookup yields CDR1 SGHDN and CDR2 FVKESK. The CDR3 runs to 15 residues. Trimming took 0 bases from V and 4 from J, leaving 10 bases between them. The CDR3 is CASSQEGKRNQPQHF. In nucleotides, the CDR3 is TGTGCCAGCAGCCAAGAAGGAAAACGAAATCAGCCCCAGCATTTT.

The chain uses TRBV29-1 and TRBJ2-1; D tentatively fits TRBD1 or TRBD2 (5 bases each). There are 16 residues in the CDR3. Germline V gene data show CDR1 as SQVTM and CDR2 as ANQGSEA. Trimming removed 7 bases from V and 5 bases from J, with 24 bases in between. In nucleotides, the CDR3 is TGCAGCGCGACCGGGAACTCGGGACGGTTAAACAATGAGCAGTTCTTC. Translated, it gives CSATGNSGRLNNEQFF.

This clone is deemed medium-sized. The chain couples TRBV19 to TRBJ2-7, with D perhaps assigned TRBD1 or TRBD2 (5 bases each). Trimming stripped 1 base from V and 3 bases from J, with 19 bases between. Germline V gene lookup returns CDR1 LNHDA and CDR2 SQIVND (reference sequence). CDR3 length: 17 amino acids. The CDR3 protein is CASSIALQGLTIYEQYF. For the CDR3, the DNA is TGTGCCAGTAGTATAGCTCTCCAGGGTCTGACTATCTACGAGCAGTACTTC.

The chain uses TRBV29-1 and TRBJ2-1, with 8 nucleotides matching TRBD1. Germline trimming cut 8 bases from V and 3 bases from J; bases unmatched to any gene: 12. Germline V gives CDR1 SQVTM, CDR2 ANQGSEA. The CDR3 has 15 amino acids. The CDR3 DNA sequence: TGCAGCTCAGACTTCGGGACAGGTGACTACAATGAGCAGTTCTTC. It codes for CSSDFGTGDYNEQFF.

The V gene is TRBV4-1, the J gene TRBJ2-3; 9 nucleotides line up with TRBD2. The CDR3 is 15 residues long. The ends lost 8 bases at V and 0 bases at J; junction bases unmatched: 6. Germline-derived CDR1 and CDR2 are MGHRA and YSYEKL. CDR3 coding DNA: TGCGCCAGCGGGGTGCGGGAGGGCAGCACAGATACGCAGTATTTT. This encodes CASGVREGSTDTQYF.

This clone has a handful of counts. This sequence joins TRBV11-1 and TRBJ2-7, with a weak D call TRBD1 (5 bases). The CDR3 is 14 amino acids. Germline assignment: CDR1 SGHAT and CDR2 FQDESV (reference sequence). Trimming left V 4 bases short and J 4 bases short, with 14 bases between. CDR3 loop: CASSSDTHTYEQYF. As DNA, the CDR3 is TGTGCCAGCAGCTCGGACACACATACTTACGAGCAGTACTTC.

The chain employs TRBV7-9 and TRBJ2-5; perhaps D is TRBD1 or TRBD2 (5 bases each). Germline V gene data show CDR1 as SEHNR and CDR2 as FQNEAQ (reference sequence). The CDR3 sequence is 14 residues long. With 5 bases removed from V and 0 bases from J, the gap between germline ends came to 10 bases. CDR3 loop: CASSHGTNQETQYF. The CDR3 DNA sequence: TGTGCCAGCAGCCACGGGACCAACCAAGAGACCCAGTACTTC.

The rearrangement uses TRBV2 and TRBJ1-5; D is unclear. The CDR3 is 13 residues long. Trimming cost V 1 base and J 4 bases, with 5 bases left between them. The V gene's germline CDR1 is SNHLY and CDR2 FYNNEI. The CDR3 sequence: CASSEVVNQPQHF. CDR3 nucleotides: TGTGCCAGCAGTGAAGTAGTGAATCAGCCCCAGCATTTT.

This clone was seen once. The chain recombines TRBV4-2 with TRBJ2-7; 11 nucleotides match TRBD2. Germline-derived CDR1 and CDR2 are LGHNA and YNFKEQ. The ends lost 4 bases at V and 2 bases at J; junction bases unmatched: 4. The CDR3 length is 15 residues. CDR3 residues: CASSPGLAATYEQYF. CDR3 DNA: TGTGCCAGCAGCCCGGGACTAGCGGCAACCTACGAGCAGTACTTC.

V usage is TRBV7-2 and J usage is TRBJ2-3; possibly TRBD1 for D (5 bases). With 1 base removed from V and 1 base from J, the gap between germline ends came to 6 bases. The CDR3 covers 14 residues. Germline CDR1 is SGHTA and CDR2 is FQGNSA. For the CDR3, the DNA is TGTGCCAGCAGCTTAGTAGGGGGCACAGATACGCAGTATTTT. It yields the protein CASSLVGGTDTQYF. The whole variable domain, remainder taken from reference TRBV7-2 and TRBJ2-3, is GAGVSQSPSNKVTEKGKDVELRCDPISGHTALYWYRQSLGQGLEFLIYFQGNSAPDKSGLPSDRFSAERTGGSVSTLTIQRTQQEDSAVYLCASSLVGGTDTQYFGPGTRLTVL.

The chain links TRBV29-1 to TRBJ2-2; D is undetermined. The V gene lost 3 bases and the J gene lost 6 bases, with 5 bases spanning the gap. The CDR3 spans 11 residues. Germline assignment: CDR1 SQVTM and CDR2 ANQGSEA. CDR3 nucleotides: TGCAGCGTTGAGGGATCCGGGGAGCTGTTTTTT. Protein: CSVEGSGELFF.

In its sample, this clone was seen a few times. J is TRBJ2-7 and V is TRBV14; possible D gene TRBD2, 6 bases. Germline V gene data show CDR1 as SGHDN and CDR2 as FVKESK. V was shortened by 1 base and J by 5 bases, with 15 bases between the two germline ends. The CDR3 consists of 15 residues. CDR3 sequence reads: CASSQGFRELDEQYF. In nucleotides, the CDR3 is TGTGCCAGCAGCCAAGGTTTTCGGGAGCTGGACGAGCAGTACTTC.